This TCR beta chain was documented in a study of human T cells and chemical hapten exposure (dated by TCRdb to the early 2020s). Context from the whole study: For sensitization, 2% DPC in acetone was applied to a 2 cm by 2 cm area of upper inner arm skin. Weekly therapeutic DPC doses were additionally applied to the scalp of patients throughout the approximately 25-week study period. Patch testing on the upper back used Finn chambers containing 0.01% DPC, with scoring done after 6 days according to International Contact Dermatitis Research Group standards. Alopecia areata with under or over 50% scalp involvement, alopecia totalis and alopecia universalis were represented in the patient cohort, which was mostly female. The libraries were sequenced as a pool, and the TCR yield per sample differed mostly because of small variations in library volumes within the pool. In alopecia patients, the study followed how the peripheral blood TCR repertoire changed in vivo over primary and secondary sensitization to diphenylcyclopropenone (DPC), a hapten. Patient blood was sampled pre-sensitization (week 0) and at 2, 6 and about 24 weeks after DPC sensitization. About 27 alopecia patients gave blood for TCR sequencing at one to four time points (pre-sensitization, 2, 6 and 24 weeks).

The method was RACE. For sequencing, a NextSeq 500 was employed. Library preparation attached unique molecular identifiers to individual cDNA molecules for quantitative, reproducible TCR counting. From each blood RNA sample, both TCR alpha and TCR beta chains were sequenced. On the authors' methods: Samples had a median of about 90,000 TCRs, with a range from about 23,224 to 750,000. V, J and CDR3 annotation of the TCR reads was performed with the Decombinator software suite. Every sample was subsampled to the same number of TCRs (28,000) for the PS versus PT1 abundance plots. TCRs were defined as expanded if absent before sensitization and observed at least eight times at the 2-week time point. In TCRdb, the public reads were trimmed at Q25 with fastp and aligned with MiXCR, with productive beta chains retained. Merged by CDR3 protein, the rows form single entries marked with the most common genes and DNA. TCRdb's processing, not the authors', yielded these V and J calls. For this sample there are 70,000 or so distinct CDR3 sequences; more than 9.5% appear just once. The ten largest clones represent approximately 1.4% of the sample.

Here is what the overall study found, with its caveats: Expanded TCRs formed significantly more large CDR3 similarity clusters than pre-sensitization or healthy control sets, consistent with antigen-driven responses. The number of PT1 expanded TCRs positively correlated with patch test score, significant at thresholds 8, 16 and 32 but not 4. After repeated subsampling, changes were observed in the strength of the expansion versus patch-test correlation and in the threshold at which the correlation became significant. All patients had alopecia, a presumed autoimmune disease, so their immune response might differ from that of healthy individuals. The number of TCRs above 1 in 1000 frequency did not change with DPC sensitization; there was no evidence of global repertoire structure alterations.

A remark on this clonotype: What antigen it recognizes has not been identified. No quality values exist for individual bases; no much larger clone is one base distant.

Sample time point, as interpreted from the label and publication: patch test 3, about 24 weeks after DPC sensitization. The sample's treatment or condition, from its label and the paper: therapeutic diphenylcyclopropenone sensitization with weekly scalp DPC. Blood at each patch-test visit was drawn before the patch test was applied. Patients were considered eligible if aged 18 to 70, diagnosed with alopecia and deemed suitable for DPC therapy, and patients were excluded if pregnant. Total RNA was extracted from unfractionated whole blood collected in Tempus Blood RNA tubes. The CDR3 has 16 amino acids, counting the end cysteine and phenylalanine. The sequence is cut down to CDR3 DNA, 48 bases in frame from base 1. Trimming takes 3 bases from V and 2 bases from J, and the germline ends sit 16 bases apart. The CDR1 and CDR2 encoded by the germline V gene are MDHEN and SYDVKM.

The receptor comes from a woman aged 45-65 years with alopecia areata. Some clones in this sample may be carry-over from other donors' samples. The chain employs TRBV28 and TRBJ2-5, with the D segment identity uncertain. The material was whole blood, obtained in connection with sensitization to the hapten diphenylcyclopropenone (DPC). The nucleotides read TGTGCCAGCAGTTTCATCGGCAGGCGATCACAAGAGACCCAGTACTTC. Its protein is CASSFIGRRSQETQYF.